These 16 T cell receptor beta chains were all obtained from the same sample, sequenced in a study of blood T cell repertoires in COVID-19. Only in-frame clones appear in the TCRdb table, and some are missing; sequencing was by immunoSEQ multiplex PCR. The data contain 200,000 to 250,000 clones, roughly 80% of them singletons. Source material: peripheral blood. All receptors come from a woman of 80 years or more with active or convalescent COVID-19.

This clone was seen a few times. The chain links TRBV9 to TRBJ2-1; possible D gene TRBD1, 6 bases. Germline-derived CDR1 and CDR2 are SGDLS and YYNGEE. CDR3 size: 16 residues. With 4 bases removed from V and 0 bases from J, the gap between germline ends came to 14 bases. CDR3 nucleotide sequence: TGTGCCAGCAGCATACAGGGTATAAGCTCCTACAATGAGCAGTTCTTC. Translation gives CASSIQGISSYNEQFF.

This CDR3 is CASSLGGSSSPLHF. CDR3 nucleotide sequence: TGTGCCAGCAGCTTAGGAGGGTCATCGTCACCCCTCCACTTT. The V gene is TRBV7-9, the J gene TRBJ1-6; no definite D call. The CDR3 contains 14 residues. Germline V CDR1 and CDR2: SEHNR, FQNEAQ (reference sequence). V was cut by 1 base and J by 10 bases, with 11 bases left in between.

This chain connects TRBV5-1 to TRBJ2-1; D gene ambiguous. CDR1 is SGHRS and CDR2 is YFSETQ in the germline V gene. The CDR3 covers 14 residues. The V end lost 4 bases, the J end lost 3 bases, and 11 bases lay between the germline ends. As DNA, the CDR3 is TGCGCCAGCAGCACCCCTACTCTCTACAATGAGCAGTTCTTC. As protein: CASSTPTLYNEQFF.

The chain is built from TRBV19 and TRBJ2-3, with a tentative D call TRBD1 (5 bases). Germline V lookup: CDR1 LNHDA, CDR2 SQIVND (reference sequence). V was shortened by 2 bases and J by 4 bases, with 10 bases between the two germline ends. The CDR3 is made up of 14 amino acids. This chain's CDR3 is CASSINPGPDTQYF. The CDR3 DNA sequence: TGTGCCAGTAGTATAAACCCAGGGCCAGATACGCAGTATTTT.

V and J are TRBV18 and TRBJ2-4; 10 positions match TRBD2. Germline V gene lookup returns CDR1 KGHSH and CDR2 LQKENI. The CDR3 consists of 15 residues. V shed 0 bases and J 7 bases; nucleotides not matched to a gene: 3. The CDR3 coding sequence is TGTGCCAGCTCACCACCAGCTAGCGGGAGTAACATTCAGTACTTC. Its protein is CASSPPASGSNIQYF.

V gene TRBV5-1 combines with J gene TRBJ1-2, with 7 bases that match TRBD1. The CDR3 runs 15 residues. CDR1 is SGHRS, CDR2 YFSETQ, per germline. V lost 0 bases, J lost 3 bases, and 5 bases stayed unmatched. The DNA for the CDR3 is TGCGCCAGCAGCTTGGCTCCAGGGACAGACTATGGCTACACCTTC. It specifies CASSLAPGTDYGYTF.

V usage is TRBV2 and J usage is TRBJ1-5; 10 nucleotides agree with TRBD1. Trimming cost V 4 bases and J 5 bases; bases outside gene matches: 2. The CDR3 loop spans 14 amino acids. CDR1 and CDR2 from the germline V gene are SNHLY and FYNNEI. In DNA form, the CDR3 reads TGTGCCAGCAGTGGGACAGGGGGAGATCAGCCCCAGCATTTT. Protein product: CASSGTGGDQPQHF. The entire variable domain, with the rest obtained from reference TRBV2 and TRBJ1-5, is as follows: EPEVTQTPSHQVTQMGQEVILRCVPISNHLYFYWYRQILGQKVEFLVSFYNNEISEKSEIFDDQFSVERPDGSNFTLKIRSTKLEDSAMYFCASSGTGGDQPQHFGDGTRLSIL.

This chain links TRBV28 with TRBJ1-2, with D maybe TRBD1 (6 bases). V was cut by 2 bases and J by 4 bases, with 11 bases left in between. The CDR3 has 14 residues. Looked up from germline, CDR1 is MDHEN and CDR2 is SYDVKM. CDR3 DNA: TGTGCCAGCAGTTTACAGGGGCCACTCTATGGCTACACCTTC. This sequence encodes CASSLQGPLYGYTF.

The rearrangement uses TRBV5-4 and TRBJ1-4; possible D gene TRBD1, 5 bases. Trimming stripped 3 bases from V and 4 bases from J, with 13 bases between. Germline lookup yields CDR1 SGHNT and CDR2 YYREEE (reference sequence). CDR3 length: 15 residues. The CDR3 is CASSSSTGVNEKLFF. CDR3 in DNA: TGTGCCAGCAGCTCATCCACAGGAGTTAATGAAAAACTGTTTTTT.

This clone was recorded only once. The rearrangement joins TRBV20-1 to TRBJ2-1, with 10 bases lining up with TRBD1. The CDR3 runs 15 residues. Germline CDR1 reads DFQATT; CDR2 reads SNEGSKA (reference sequence). Trimming at V came to 3 bases and at J to 5 bases, leaving 7 bases not matched to a gene. The CDR3 loop reads CSASRQGAWNNEQFF. CDR3 nucleotide sequence: TGCAGTGCTAGTAGACAGGGGGCTTGGAACAATGAGCAGTTCTTC.

This clone was counted a single time. V gene TRBV18 combines with J gene TRBJ2-5; D is unclear. This CDR3 is 15 amino acids long. Between the trimmed V and J ends, which lost 0 bases and 3 bases, there was a span of 11 bases. Germline CDR1 KGHSH, CDR2 LQKENI. In nucleotides, the CDR3 is TGTGCCAGCTCACCACCTACGGTAGGAGAAGAGACCCAGTACTTC. Translation: CASSPPTVGEETQYF.

In this sample, this clone turned up many times. The V and J genes are TRBV5-6 and TRBJ2-3; 7 bases map to TRBD1. The CDR3 spans 15 residues. V dropped 3 bases and J dropped 5; count of bases not matched to a gene: 9. Germline CDR1 SGHDT, CDR2 YYEEEE. The CDR3 loop reads CASSYRGTALDTQYF. Here the CDR3 DNA reads TGTGCCAGCAGCTATAGGGGGACAGCCCTAGATACGCAGTATTTT.

This clone was observed many times. The chain combines TRBV30 with TRBJ2-1, with TRBD1 matching 8 bases. In germline, CDR1 is GTSNPN, CDR2 SVGIG (reference sequence). The length of the CDR3 is 14 residues. Unmatched junction bases numbered 6, after V lost 1 base and J lost 7 bases. CDR3 in amino acids: CAWSAGGGGNEQFF. The CDR3 bases are TGTGCCTGGAGTGCAGGGGGCGGTGGTAATGAGCAGTTCTTC.

The sample holds one count of this clone. V is TRBV5-1 and J is TRBJ2-5; a weak D match, TRBD1 (6 bases). V shed 6 bases and J shed 4 bases, with 19 bases lying between them. CDR1 and CDR2 from the germline V gene are SGHRS and YFSETQ. The CDR3 loop spans 15 amino acids. CDR3 region: CASNLGHLGGETQYF. The CDR3 DNA is TGCGCCAGCAACCTAGGACACTTAGGGGGAGAGACCCAGTACTTC.

This clone was detected a few times. This chain's CDR3 is CASRRINTGELFF. DNA of the CDR3: TGTGCCAGCCGGAGAATCAACACCGGGGAGCTGTTTTTT. The chain joins TRBV21-1 to TRBJ2-2; the table gives TRBD2 as D, unverified against the DNA. TRBV21-1 represents a pseudogene. The CDR3 is 13 residues long.

This clone was seen just once. This chain connects TRBV10-2 to TRBJ1-1; D might be TRBD1 (5 bases). Trimming took off 2 bases at V and 6 bases at J, with 13 bases between the two ends. Germline V gives CDR1 WSHSY, CDR2 SAAADI. The CDR3 is made up of 14 amino acids. CDR3 DNA: TGCGCCAGCAGTGAGGCAGGGCGGCTAGCTGAAGCTTTCTTT. Its translation: CASSEAGRLAEAFF.